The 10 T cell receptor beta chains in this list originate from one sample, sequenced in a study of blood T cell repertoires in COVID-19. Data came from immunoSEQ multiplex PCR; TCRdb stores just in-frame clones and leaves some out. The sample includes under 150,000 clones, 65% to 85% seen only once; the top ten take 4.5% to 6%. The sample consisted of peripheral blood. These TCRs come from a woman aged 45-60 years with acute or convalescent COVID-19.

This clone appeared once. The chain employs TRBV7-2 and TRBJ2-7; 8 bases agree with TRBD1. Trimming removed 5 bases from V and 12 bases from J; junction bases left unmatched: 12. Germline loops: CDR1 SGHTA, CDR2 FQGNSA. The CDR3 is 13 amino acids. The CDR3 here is CASSPTPRTGTYF. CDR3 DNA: TGTGCCAGCAGCCCCACCCCTCGGACAGGGACGTACTTC.

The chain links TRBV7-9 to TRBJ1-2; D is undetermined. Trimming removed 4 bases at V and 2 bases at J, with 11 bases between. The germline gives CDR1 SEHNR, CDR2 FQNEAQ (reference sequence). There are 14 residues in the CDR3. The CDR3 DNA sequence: TGTGCCAGCAGCTACTCTCAGGCAAACTATGGCTACACCTTC. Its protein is CASSYSQANYGYTF. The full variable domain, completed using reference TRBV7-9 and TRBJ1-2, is DTGVSQNPRHKITKRGQNVTFRCDPISEHNRLYWYRQTLGQGPEFLTYFQNEAQLEKSRLLSDRFSAERPKGSFSTLEIQRTEQGDSAMYLCASSYSQANYGYTFGSGTRLTVV.

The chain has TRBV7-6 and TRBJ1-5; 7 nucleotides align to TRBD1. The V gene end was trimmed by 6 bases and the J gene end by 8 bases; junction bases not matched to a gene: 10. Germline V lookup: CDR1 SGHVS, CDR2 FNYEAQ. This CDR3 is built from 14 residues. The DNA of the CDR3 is TGTGCCAGCAGTCCCGGACAGGAGGGGGAGCCCCAGCATTTT. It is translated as CASSPGQEGEPQHF.

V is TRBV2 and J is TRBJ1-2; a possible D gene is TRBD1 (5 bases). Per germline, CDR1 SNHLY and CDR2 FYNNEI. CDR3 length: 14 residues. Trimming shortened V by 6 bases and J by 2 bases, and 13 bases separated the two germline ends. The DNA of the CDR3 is TGTGCCAGCAGCCCTTCGACAGTAAACTATGGCTACACCTTC. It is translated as CASSPSTVNYGYTF.

The CDR3 loop reads CASSLERRASYNEQFF. The CDR3 DNA reads as TGTGCCAGCAGCTTAGAAAGGAGGGCATCCTACAATGAGCAGTTCTTC. This rearrangement joins TRBV7-2 to TRBJ2-1; D may be TRBD2 (6 bases). CDR1 and CDR2 (germline): SGHTA, FQGNSA. The CDR3 consists of 16 residues. V dropped 1 base and J dropped 1 base, with 11 bases sitting between them. Drawing the rest from reference TRBV7-2 and TRBJ2-1, the complete variable domain is GAGVSQSPSNKVTEKGKDVELRCDPISGHTALYWYRQSLGQGLEFLIYFQGNSAPDKSGLPSDRFSAERTGGSVSTLTIQRTQQEDSAVYLCASSLERRASYNEQFFGPGTRLTVL.

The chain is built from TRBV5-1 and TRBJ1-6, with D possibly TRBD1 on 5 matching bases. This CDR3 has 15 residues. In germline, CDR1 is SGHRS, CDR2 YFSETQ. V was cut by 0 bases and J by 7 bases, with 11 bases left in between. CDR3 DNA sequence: TGCGCCAGCAGCTTGGATGCAGGGAACAATTCACCCCTCCACTTT. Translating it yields CASSLDAGNNSPLHF. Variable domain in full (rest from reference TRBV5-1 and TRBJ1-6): KAGVTQTPRYLIKTRGQQVTLSCSPISGHRSVSWYQQTPGQGLQFLFEYFSETQRNKGNFPGRFSGRQFSNSRSEMNVSTLELGDSALYLCASSLDAGNNSPLHFGNGTRLTVT.

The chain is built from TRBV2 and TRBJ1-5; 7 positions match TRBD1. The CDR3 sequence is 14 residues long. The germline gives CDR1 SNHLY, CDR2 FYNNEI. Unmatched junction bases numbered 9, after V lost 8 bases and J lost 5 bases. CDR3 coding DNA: TGTGCCAGCGTCAGGGGGTTAGGTGATCAGCCCCAGCATTTT. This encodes CASVRGLGDQPQHF.

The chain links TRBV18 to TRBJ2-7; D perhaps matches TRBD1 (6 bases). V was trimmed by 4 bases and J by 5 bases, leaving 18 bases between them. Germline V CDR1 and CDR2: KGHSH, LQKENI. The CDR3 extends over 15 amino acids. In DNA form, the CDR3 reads TGTGCCAGCTCACAGGGGGTCGGGGTTTTGAACGAGCAGTACTTC. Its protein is CASSQGVGVLNEQYF.

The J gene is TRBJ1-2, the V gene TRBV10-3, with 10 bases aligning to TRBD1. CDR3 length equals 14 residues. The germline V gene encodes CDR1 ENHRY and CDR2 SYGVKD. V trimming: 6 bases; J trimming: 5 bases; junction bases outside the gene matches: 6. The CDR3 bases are TGTGCCATCAGGCCCGGGACAGGGGTGTATGGCTACACCTTC. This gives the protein CAIRPGTGVYGYTF.

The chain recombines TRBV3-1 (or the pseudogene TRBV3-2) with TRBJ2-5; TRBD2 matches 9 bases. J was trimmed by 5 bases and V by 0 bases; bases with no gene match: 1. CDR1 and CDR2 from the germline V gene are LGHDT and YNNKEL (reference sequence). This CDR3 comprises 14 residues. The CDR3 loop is CASSQEGTSETQYF. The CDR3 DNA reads TGTGCCAGCAGCCAAGAAGGGACTAGCGAGACCCAGTACTTC.